Following are 29 T cell receptor beta chains from one sample sequenced in a study of T cell repertoires in cytomegalovirus infection. TCRdb independently ran MiXCR on the reads; one entry per CDR3 protein. The repertoire consists of approximately 700,000 distinct CDR3 sequences, with 35% occurring once and the leading ten covering around 3%. The sample was PBMCs. These receptors were collected from a human donor in good health (CMV status not recorded). Some clones in this sample may be carry-over from other donors' samples.

In its sample, this clonotype was seen a few times. V and J are TRBV5-5 and TRBJ1-3; possibly TRBD1 for D (5 bases). The CDR3 loop spans 16 amino acids. Trimming left V 3 bases short and J 4 bases short, with 17 bases between. Germline loops: CDR1 SGHKS, CDR2 YYEKEE (reference sequence). This CDR3 is CASSSGGRASGNTIYF. CDR3 sequence (DNA): TGTGCCAGCAGCTCCGGAGGCAGGGCGTCCGGAAACACCATATATTTT.

A few counts support this clonotype. The chain has TRBV6-6 and TRBJ2-5, with 7 bases identical to TRBD1. This CDR3 comprises 17 residues. Germline assignment: CDR1 MNHNY and CDR2 SVGAGI (reference sequence). The J segment lost 2 bases and the V segment lost 5 bases, leaving 14 bases of the junction unmatched. CDR3: CASSDPSDRAFQETQYF. The CDR3 DNA is TGTGCCAGCAGTGACCCCTCTGACAGGGCCTTTCAAGAGACCCAGTACTTC.

The rearrangement links TRBV7-9 to TRBJ1-6, with 7 bases fitting TRBD1. V shed 2 bases and J 10 bases; nucleotides not matched to a gene: 8. Germline V gene lookup returns CDR1 SEHNR and CDR2 FQNEAQ (reference sequence). The CDR3 totals 15 residues. CDR3: CASSLPTGDRSPLHF. CDR3 nucleotides: TGTGCCAGCAGCTTACCCACAGGGGACAGATCACCCCTCCACTTT. Based on the CDR3 plus reference TRBV7-9 and TRBJ1-6, the full variable domain is DTGVSQNPRHKITKRGQNVTFRCDPISEHNRLYWYRQTLGQGPEFLTYFQNEAQLEKSRLLSDRFSAERPKGSFSTLEIQRTEQGDSAMYLCASSLPTGDRSPLHFGNGTRLTVT.

This clonotype was observed a single time. Here the CDR3 DNA reads TGTGCCAGCAGTTACTCGACGTCGGGCTACACCTTC. This codes for CASSYSTSGYTF. The V call is TRBV6-2 or TRBV6-3, the J call TRBJ1-2, with D unresolved. V was cut by 0 bases and J by 8 bases, with 7 bases left in between. Germline CDR1 is MNHEY and CDR2 is SVGEGT. The CDR3 runs 12 residues.

This chain uses TRBV27 with TRBJ2-1; 16 bases agree with TRBD2. This CDR3 is built from 21 residues. V gave up 3 bases and J gave up 7 bases; unmatched junction bases: 18. From germline, CDR1 is MNHEY and CDR2 SMNVEV (reference sequence). CDR3 bases: TGTGCCAGCAGTTTCCGCCCGAATCCGGGACTAGCGGGGGGGCGTGTGAATGAGCAGTTCTTC. The encoded protein is CASSFRPNPGLAGGRVNEQFF.

The rearrangement links TRBV27 to TRBJ2-1; D not resolved. Germline assignment: CDR1 MNHEY and CDR2 SMNVEV (reference sequence). V lost 4 bases, J lost 10 bases, and 11 bases lay in between. The CDR3 has 12 residues. The CDR3 reads CASSYDNFEQFF. The CDR3 DNA reads as TGTGCCAGCAGTTATGACAACTTCGAGCAGTTCTTC.

The V gene is TRBV6-6, the J gene TRBJ1-1; the match to TRBD1 covers 7 bases. The germline V gene has CDR1 MNHNY and CDR2 SVGAGI (reference sequence). There are 14 residues in the CDR3. With V trimmed by 2 bases and J by 11 bases, 11 bases remained unmatched. The CDR3 loop reads CASSYAGQAVLAFF. CDR3 DNA: TGTGCCAGCAGTTACGCCGGACAGGCGGTACTGGCTTTCTTT.

The chain combines TRBV5-6 with TRBJ2-1; 16 bases fit TRBD2. Germline-derived CDR1 and CDR2 are SGHDT and YYEEEE. J lost 8 bases, V lost 1 base, and 9 bases had no gene match. The length of the CDR3 is 18 residues. CDR3 in amino acids: CASSLLGTSGRVFYEQFF. Written as DNA, the CDR3 is TGTGCCAGCAGCTTGTTAGGGACTAGCGGGAGGGTCTTTTATGAGCAGTTCTTC.

The genes are TRBV27 and TRBJ2-1, with D perhaps assigned TRBD1 or TRBD2 (6 bases each). CDR3 size: 16 residues. Germline CDR1 and CDR2: MNHEY and SMNVEV (reference sequence). The V end lost 3 bases, the J end lost 8 bases, and 20 bases lay between the germline ends. CDR3 DNA: TGTGCCAGCAGTTTCAAGGGGGGACCCCCGAGGGATGAGCAGTTCTTC. It codes for CASSFKGGPPRDEQFF.

The chain combines TRBV12-3 or TRBV12-4 with TRBJ2-1, with D perhaps TRBD2 (7 bases). Trimming cost V 3 bases and J 8 bases, with 17 bases left between them. The CDR3 is made up of 15 amino acids. CDR3 DNA: TGTGCCAGCAGTTTTGGGGGGGCCCATAGGGATGAGCAGTTCTTC. This codes for CASSFGGAHRDEQFF.

This clonotype was picked up a small number of times. The chain combines TRBV7-8 with TRBJ2-7, with 11 bases lining up with TRBD2. Germline assignment: CDR1 SGHVS and CDR2 FQNEAQ. V was pared by 5 bases and J by 3 bases, with 6 bases of the junction left unmatched. The length of the CDR3 is 15 residues. The CDR3 loop is CASSPTSGSFYEQYF. The CDR3, as DNA: TGTGCCAGCAGCCCAACTAGCGGGAGCTTCTACGAGCAGTACTTC.

This clonotype was detected a few times. This sequence joins TRBV7-8 and TRBJ2-1; D may be TRBD2 (5 bases). The V end was cut by 5 bases, the J end by 5 bases, with 19 bases between. Germline V gives CDR1 SGHVS, CDR2 FQNEAQ. CDR3 length: 16 residues. The CDR3 nucleotides read TGTGCCAGCAGCCTAAGGCCAAGGGCCGGGGACAATGAGCAGTTCTTC. Amino acid sequence: CASSLRPRAGDNEQFF. The variable domain in full, with the rest retrieved from reference TRBV7-8 and TRBJ2-1, is GAGVSQSPRYKVAKRGQDVALRCDPISGHVSLFWYQQALGQGPEFLTYFQNEAQLDKSGLPSDRFFAERPEGSVSTLKIQRTQQEDSAVYLCASSLRPRAGDNEQFFGPGTRLTVL.

This chain uses TRBV12-3 or TRBV12-4 with TRBJ2-5, with D perhaps given as TRBD1 or TRBD2 (6 bases each). Trimming removed 0 bases at V and 5 bases at J, with 10 bases between. CDR3 length: 14 residues. CDR3 sequence: CASSLAGGWETQYF. CDR3 nucleotides: TGTGCCAGCAGTTTAGCGGGGGGCTGGGAGACCCAGTACTTC.

The rearrangement links TRBV10-2 to TRBJ1-1; D remains ambiguous. This CDR3 spans 19 amino acids. Trimming shortened V by 0 bases and J by 1 base, and 21 bases separated the two germline ends. Germline loops: CDR1 WSHSY, CDR2 SAAADI. This chain's CDR3 is CASSESSAIKTGGNTEAFF. CDR3 bases: TGCGCCAGCAGTGAGTCAAGCGCTATTAAGACCGGCGGGAACACTGAAGCTTTCTTT.

The chain is built from TRBV12-3 or TRBV12-4 and TRBJ2-7, with TRBD2 matching 9 bases. Unmatched junction bases numbered 10, after V lost 5 bases and J lost 5 bases. CDR3 length equals 15 residues. CDR3 region: CASSPQRGDVNEQYF. The CDR3 DNA reads TGTGCCAGCAGTCCCCAGCGGGGGGATGTGAACGAGCAGTACTTC.

Worth noting for this clonotype: One end of the junction is discordant with germline, which a read error may explain. The rearrangement uses TRBV5-3 and TRBJ2-5; 14 bases are shared with TRBD2. TRBV5-3 falls under the ORF class, with uncertain function. The CDR3 contains 16 residues. The CDR3: CASSLGTSGRQETQYF. The CDR3 nucleotides read TGTGCCAGCAGCTTGGGGACTAGCGGGAGACAAGAGACCCAGTACTTC.

The genes are TRBV4-1 and TRBJ2-7; D possibly corresponds to TRBD1 (7 bases). Germline CDR1 MGHRA, CDR2 YSYEKL. The CDR3 loop spans 18 amino acids. Trimming took 0 bases from V and 3 from J, leaving 21 bases between them. The CDR3 coding sequence is TGCGCCAGCAGCCAAGATGGAGGGGTGGGACAGAGAAGCTACGAGCAGTACTTC. It yields the protein CASSQDGGVGQRSYEQYF.

This sequence joins TRBV28 and TRBJ1-5; the match to TRBD1 covers 10 bases. In germline, CDR1 is MDHEN, CDR2 SYDVKM. With 4 bases clipped from V and 7 bases from J, the junction kept 10 bases outside the gene matches. The CDR3 has 16 amino acids. The CDR3 sequence is CASSSWDRGALQPQHF. The CDR3 DNA follows: TGTGCCAGCAGTTCCTGGGACAGGGGCGCCTTGCAGCCCCAGCATTTT.

The chain recombines TRBV6-4 with TRBJ1-5; D remains unclear. V was shortened by 5 bases and J by 0 bases, with 17 bases between the two germline ends. This CDR3 is 17 amino acids long. Germline assignment: CDR1 MRHNA and CDR2 SNTAGT. CDR3 DNA sequence: TGTGCCAGCAGTACCGGGCCTACGGCCATTAGCAATCAGCCCCAGCATTTT. Its translation: CASSTGPTAISNQPQHF.

V and J are TRBV24-1 and TRBJ2-2; 11 bases fit TRBD1. The CDR3 is made up of 18 amino acids. Per the germline V gene, CDR1 is KGHDR and CDR2 is SFDVKD. Losses at the gene ends were 4 bases for V and 7 bases for J; bases not matched to a gene: 13. The CDR3 reads CATSDPGPDRGRGGELFF. The CDR3 DNA reads as TGTGCCACCAGTGACCCCGGCCCGGACAGGGGGCGAGGCGGGGAGCTGTTTTTT.

This chain links TRBV7-8 with TRBJ2-7, with 12 bases identical to TRBD2. This CDR3 has 19 residues. Looked up from germline, CDR1 is SGHVS and CDR2 is FQNEAQ. Unmatched junction bases numbered 9, after V lost 0 bases and J lost 0 bases. The CDR3 sequence is CASSLAQLLAGGPSYEQYF. DNA of the CDR3: TGTGCCAGCAGCTTAGCTCAGTTACTAGCGGGGGGCCCCTCCTACGAGCAGTACTTC. Looking up the rest from reference TRBV7-8 and TRBJ2-7 gives the full variable domain: GAGVSQSPRYKVAKRGQDVALRCDPISGHVSLFWYQQALGQGPEFLTYFQNEAQLDKSGLPSDRFFAERPEGSVSTLKIQRTQQEDSAVYLCASSLAQLLAGGPSYEQYFGPGTRLTVT.

This clonotype occurred a few times. The chain links TRBV11-2 to TRBJ1-2; D not resolved. Germline CDR1 is SGHAT and CDR2 is FQNNGV. V dropped 6 bases and J dropped 7 bases, with 15 bases sitting between them. This CDR3 has 13 residues. CDR3 in DNA: TGTGCCAGCAGGCCCATCTCGGCGGGTGGCTACACCTTC. Translation: CASRPISAGGYTF.

The V and J genes are TRBV5-1 and TRBJ1-4; D gene unclear. CDR1 is SGHRS, CDR2 YFSETQ, per germline. Trimming pared 3 bases from V and 6 bases from J, leaving 15 bases between. The CDR3 loop spans 15 amino acids. This chain's CDR3 is CASSSATGSDEKLFF. CDR3 coding DNA: TGCGCCAGCAGCTCGGCGACTGGGTCTGATGAAAAACTGTTTTTT.

This clonotype was counted between two and nine times. The V gene is TRBV28, the J gene TRBJ1-1; D not resolved. The CDR3 runs to 14 residues. Trimming removed 1 base from V and 2 bases from J, with 8 bases in between. Germline V lookup: CDR1 MDHEN, CDR2 SYDVKM. Here the CDR3 DNA reads TGTGCCAGCAGTTTATACTTCCCTAACACTGAAGCTTTCTTT. Residues: CASSLYFPNTEAFF.

V and J are TRBV2 and TRBJ2-4, with TRBD2 as a possible D gene (5 bases). The V gene lost 3 bases and the J gene lost 7 bases, with 16 bases spanning the gap. The germline V gene has CDR1 SNHLY and CDR2 FYNNEI. CDR3 length equals 15 residues. This chain's CDR3 is CASSERGPLSNIQYF. For the CDR3, the DNA is TGTGCCAGCAGTGAGCGAGGGCCACTCAGTAACATTCAGTACTTC.

This clonotype has just a few counts. V usage is TRBV6-1 and J usage is TRBJ2-7; 14 bases are a match to TRBD2. V was pared by 0 bases and J by 3 bases, with 10 bases of the junction left unmatched. The CDR3 runs to 19 residues. Germline CDR1 and CDR2: MNHNS and SASEGT. The chain's CDR3 is CASSEASLGLAGVDYEQYF. In nucleotides, the CDR3 is TGTGCCAGCAGTGAAGCTTCCTTGGGACTAGCGGGAGTGGACTACGAGCAGTACTTC.

The genes are TRBV27 and TRBJ2-3, with D possibly matching TRBD1 (6 bases). Germline V CDR1 and CDR2: MNHEY, SMNVEV (reference sequence). The CDR3 is 16 residues long. V was clipped by 5 bases and J by 2 bases, with 17 bases between them. CDR3 nucleotide sequence: TGTGCCAGCAGTCCCTGGCTGGGACAAAACACAGATACGCAGTATTTT. Protein sequence: CASSPWLGQNTDTQYF.

The rearrangement uses TRBV24-1 and TRBJ2-3; 12 nucleotides align to TRBD2. Germline lookup yields CDR1 KGHDR and CDR2 SFDVKD. V was pared by 1 base and J by 2 bases, with 6 bases of the junction left unmatched. This CDR3 has 18 residues. The CDR3 DNA reads TGTGCCACCAGTGATTTTCCTCTAGCGGGAGGGGCCACAGATACGCAGTATTTT. Translated, it gives CATSDFPLAGGATDTQYF.

This clonotype was seen only a few times. V gene TRBV6-5 combines with J gene TRBJ1-1; possible D gene TRBD1, 6 bases. Trimming left V 0 bases short and J 4 bases short, with 12 bases between. The germline V gene encodes CDR1 MNHEY and CDR2 SVGAGI. The CDR3 extends over 15 amino acids. The CDR3 region has the DNA TGTGCCAGCAGTTACTCCCCAGGGGTGGGCACTGAAGCTTTCTTT. This gives the protein CASSYSPGVGTEAFF.